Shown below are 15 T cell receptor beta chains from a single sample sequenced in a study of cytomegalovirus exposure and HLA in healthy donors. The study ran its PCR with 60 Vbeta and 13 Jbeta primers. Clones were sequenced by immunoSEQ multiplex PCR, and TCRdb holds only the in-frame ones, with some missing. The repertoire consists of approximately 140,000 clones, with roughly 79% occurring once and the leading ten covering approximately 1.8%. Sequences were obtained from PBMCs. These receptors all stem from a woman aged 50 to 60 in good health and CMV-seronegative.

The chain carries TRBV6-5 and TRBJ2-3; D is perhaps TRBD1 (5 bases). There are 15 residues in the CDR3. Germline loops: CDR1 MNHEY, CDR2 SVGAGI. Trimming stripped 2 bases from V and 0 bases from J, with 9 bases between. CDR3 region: CASSYGQGSTDTQYF. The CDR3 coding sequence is TGTGCCAGCAGTTACGGGCAGGGAAGCACAGATACGCAGTATTTT.

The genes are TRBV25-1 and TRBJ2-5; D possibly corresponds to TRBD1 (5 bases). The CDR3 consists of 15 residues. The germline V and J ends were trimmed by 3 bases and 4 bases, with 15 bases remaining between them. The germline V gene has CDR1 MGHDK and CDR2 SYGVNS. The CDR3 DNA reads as TGTGCCAGCAGTGACCCCGCCAGGGAAGGAGAGACCCAGTACTTC. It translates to CASSDPAREGETQYF. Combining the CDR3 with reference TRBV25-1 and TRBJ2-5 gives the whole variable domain EADIYQTPRYLVIGTGKKITLECSQTMGHDKMYWYQQDPGMELHLIHYSYGVNSTEKGDLSSESTVSRIRTEHFPLTLESARPSHTSQYLCASSDPAREGETQYFGPGTRLLVL.

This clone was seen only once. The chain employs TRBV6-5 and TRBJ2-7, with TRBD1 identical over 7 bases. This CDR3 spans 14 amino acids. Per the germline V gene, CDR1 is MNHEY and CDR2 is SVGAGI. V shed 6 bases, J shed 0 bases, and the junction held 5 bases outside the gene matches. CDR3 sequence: CASSLTGLSYEQYF. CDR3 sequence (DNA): TGTGCCAGCAGCTTGACAGGGCTCTCCTACGAGCAGTACTTC.

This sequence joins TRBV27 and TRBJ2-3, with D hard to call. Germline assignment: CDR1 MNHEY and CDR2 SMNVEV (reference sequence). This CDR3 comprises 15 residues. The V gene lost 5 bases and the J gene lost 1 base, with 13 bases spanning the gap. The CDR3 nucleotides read TGTGCCAGCAGTCCCCCGGGTATCGGCACAGATACGCAGTATTTT. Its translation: CASSPPGIGTDTQYF.

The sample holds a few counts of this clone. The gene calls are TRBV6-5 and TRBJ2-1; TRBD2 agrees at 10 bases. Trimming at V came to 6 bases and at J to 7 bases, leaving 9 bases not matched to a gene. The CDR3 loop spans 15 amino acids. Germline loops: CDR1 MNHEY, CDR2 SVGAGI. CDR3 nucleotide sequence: TGTGCCAGCAGGTCTCTAGCGGGAGAGTGGAATGAGCAGTTCTTC. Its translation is CASRSLAGEWNEQFF.

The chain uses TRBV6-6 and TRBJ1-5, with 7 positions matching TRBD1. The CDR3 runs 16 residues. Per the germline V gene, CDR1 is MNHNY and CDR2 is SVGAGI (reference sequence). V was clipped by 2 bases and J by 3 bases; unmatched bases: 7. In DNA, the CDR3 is TGTGCCAGCAGTTACCTCACCAGGGGGAACAATCAGCCCCAGCATTTT. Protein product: CASSYLTRGNNQPQHF.

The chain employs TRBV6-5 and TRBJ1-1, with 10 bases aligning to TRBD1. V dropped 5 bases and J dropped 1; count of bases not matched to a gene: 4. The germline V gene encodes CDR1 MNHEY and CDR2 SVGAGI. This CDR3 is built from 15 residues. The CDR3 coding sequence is TGTGCCAGCAGTCGCCGGACAGGGGGGAACACTGAAGCTTTCTTT. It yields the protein CASSRRTGGNTEAFF.

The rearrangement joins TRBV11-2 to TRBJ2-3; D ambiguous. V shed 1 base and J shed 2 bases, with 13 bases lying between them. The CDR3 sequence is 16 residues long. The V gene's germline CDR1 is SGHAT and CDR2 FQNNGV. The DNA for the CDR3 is TGTGCCAGCAGCTTAGGCAGGTCGGTCCTCACAGATACGCAGTATTTT. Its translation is CASSLGRSVLTDTQYF.

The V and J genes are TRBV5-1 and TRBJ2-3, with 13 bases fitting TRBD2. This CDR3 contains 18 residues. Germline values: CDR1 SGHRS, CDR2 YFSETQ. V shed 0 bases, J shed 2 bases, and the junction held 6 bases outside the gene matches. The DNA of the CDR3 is TGCGCCAGCAGCTTGGGGACTAGCGGGAGACTTTTCACAGATACGCAGTATTTT. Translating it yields CASSLGTSGRLFTDTQYF.

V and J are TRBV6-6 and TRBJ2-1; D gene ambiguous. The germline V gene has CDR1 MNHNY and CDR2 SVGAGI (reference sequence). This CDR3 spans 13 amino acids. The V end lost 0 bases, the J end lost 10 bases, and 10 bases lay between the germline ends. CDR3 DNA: TGTGCCAGCAGTTACTCGGGCCTCAACGAGCAGTTCTTC. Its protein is CASSYSGLNEQFF.

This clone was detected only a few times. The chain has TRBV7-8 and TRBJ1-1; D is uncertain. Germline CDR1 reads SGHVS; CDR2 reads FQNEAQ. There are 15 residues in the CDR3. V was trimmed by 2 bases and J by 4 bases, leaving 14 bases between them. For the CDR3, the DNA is TGTGCCAGCAGCTTACGGTCGGGATCTGGCACTGAAGCTTTCTTT. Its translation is CASSLRSGSGTEAFF.

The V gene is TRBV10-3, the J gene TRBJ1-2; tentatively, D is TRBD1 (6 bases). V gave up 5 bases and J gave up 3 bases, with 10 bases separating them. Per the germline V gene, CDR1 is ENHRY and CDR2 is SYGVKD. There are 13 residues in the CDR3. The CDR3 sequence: CAISPGVDYGYTF. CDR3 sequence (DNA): TGTGCCATCAGTCCAGGGGTAGACTATGGCTACACCTTC.

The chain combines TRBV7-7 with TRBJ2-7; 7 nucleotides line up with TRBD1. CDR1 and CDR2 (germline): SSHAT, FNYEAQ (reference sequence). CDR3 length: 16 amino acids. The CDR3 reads CASSTNPGQMSYEQYV. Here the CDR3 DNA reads TGTGCTAGCAGCACTAATCCGGGACAGATGTCCTACGAGCAGTACGTC.

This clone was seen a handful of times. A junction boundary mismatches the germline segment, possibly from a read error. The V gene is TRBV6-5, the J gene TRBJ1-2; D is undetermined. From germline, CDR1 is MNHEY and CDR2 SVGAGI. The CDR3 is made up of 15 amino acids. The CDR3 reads CASINAGGGNYGYPF. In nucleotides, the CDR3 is TGTGCCAGCATTAACGCGGGCGGAGGGAACTATGGCTACCCCTTC.

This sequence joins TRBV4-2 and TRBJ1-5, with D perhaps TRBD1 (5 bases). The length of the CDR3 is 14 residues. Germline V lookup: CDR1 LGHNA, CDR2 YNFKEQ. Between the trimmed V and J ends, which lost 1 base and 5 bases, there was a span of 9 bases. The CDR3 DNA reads TGTGCCAGCAGCCAAGGCAGGGTCGATCAGCCCCAGCATTTT. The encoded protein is CASSQGRVDQPQHF.